This TCR beta chain was recorded in a study of shared clonotypes between healthy human individuals. Study findings and constraints: The study found approximately 5% of naive CD4 clonotypes shared across a few donors.

CD45RO-negative, CCR7-positively selected cells formed the naive CD8 fraction, excluding terminally differentiated effector memory CD45RA+ cells. Assay: immunoSEQ multiplex PCR; the TCRdb copy retains only in-frame clones and omits some. The sample records hundreds of thousands of clones, roughly 95% being singletons. Worth noting for this clone: Its antigen is currently unknown.

Germline assignment: CDR1 SNHLY and CDR2 FYNNEI. V lost 3 bases, J lost 1 base, and 19 bases lay in between. The CDR3 length is 18 residues. The clonotype was recovered from a woman aged 30 to 39 in good health. The chain uses TRBV2 and TRBJ2-4; D remains ambiguous. Sequencing input: naive CD8+ T cells sorted from blood. The CDR3 nucleotides read TGTGCCAGCAGTGAGGCTGAGGATTGGGTAGGGGCCAAAAACATTCAGTACTTC. It translates to CASSEAEDWVGAKNIQYF.